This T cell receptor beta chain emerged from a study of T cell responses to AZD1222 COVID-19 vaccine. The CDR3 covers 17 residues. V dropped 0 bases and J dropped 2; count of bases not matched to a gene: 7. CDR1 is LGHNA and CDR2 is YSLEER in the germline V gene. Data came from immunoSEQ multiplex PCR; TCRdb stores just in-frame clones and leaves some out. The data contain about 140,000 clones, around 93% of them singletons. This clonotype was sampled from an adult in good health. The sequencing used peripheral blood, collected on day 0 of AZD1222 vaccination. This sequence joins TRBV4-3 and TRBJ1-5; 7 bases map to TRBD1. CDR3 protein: CASSQEFWQGGNQPQHF. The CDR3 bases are TGCGCCAGCAGCCAAGAATTCTGGCAGGGGGGCAATCAGCCCCAGCATTTT.